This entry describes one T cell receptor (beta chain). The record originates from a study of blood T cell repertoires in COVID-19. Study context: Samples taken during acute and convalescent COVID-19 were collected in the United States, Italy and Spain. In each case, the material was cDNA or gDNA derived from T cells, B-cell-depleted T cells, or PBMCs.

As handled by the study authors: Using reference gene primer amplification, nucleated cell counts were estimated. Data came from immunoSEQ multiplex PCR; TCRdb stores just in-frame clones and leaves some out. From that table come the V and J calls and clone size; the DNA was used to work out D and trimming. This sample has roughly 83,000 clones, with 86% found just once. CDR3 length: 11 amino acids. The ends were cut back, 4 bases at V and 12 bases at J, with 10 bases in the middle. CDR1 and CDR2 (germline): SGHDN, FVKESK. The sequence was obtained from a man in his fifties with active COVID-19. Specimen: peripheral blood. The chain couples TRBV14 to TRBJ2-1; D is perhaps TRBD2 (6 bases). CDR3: CASSRTTLQFF. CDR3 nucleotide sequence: TGTGCCAGCAGCCGGACTACCCTGCAGTTCTTC.